This TCR beta chain was identified in a study of blood T cell repertoires in COVID-19 (dated by TCRdb to the early 2020s). For the wider study: Samples covering the acute and convalescent phases of COVID-19 were provided by collaborators in the United States, Italy and Spain. The material from the prospective study consisted of cDNA or gDNA derived from T cells, B-cell-depleted T cells, or PBMCs. The dataset comprised deeply sampled blood TCRbeta repertoires from subjects exposed to, actively infected with, or recovered from COVID-19. A freely available public database, intended as a resource for researchers studying the immune response to SARS-CoV-2, is where the repertoires were released. The samples were drawn from two sources: the first 160 participants of the ongoing ImmuneRACE study, and 1,254 subjects contributed by 6 global collaborators. A de-identified subject ID, COVID-19 status, age in years and sex were almost always included in the sample metadata. Where HLA class I and class II types were available, the types were taken from metadata supplied by the sample provider, not from assay-based typing.

TCRbeta CDR3 regions were amplified from genomic DNA by means of the immunoSEQ Assay, a bias-controlled multiplex PCR. Turning to the authors' computational methods: The number of nucleated cells in each sample was estimated from the amplification of reference gene primers within the assay. To quantify the absolute abundance of each unique TCRbeta CDR3 rearrangement, sequence reads were collapsed and filtered. For each sample, productive Simpson clonality was calculated by taking the square root of Simpson's diversity index across productive rearrangements. In its TCRdb copy, this immuneACCESS table keeps in-frame sequences only and misses some clones. Where compared with another copy, unresolved V genes explain less than half of these, and the others have no known cause. That table gives V, J and clone size, and the DNA gave D and trimming. The sample data list roughly 82,000 clones, and around 88% of these were observed just once. The ten biggest clones cover approximately 17% of the sample.

For CDR1 and CDR2, the germline V gene lists MNHEY and SVGEGT. The junction shows trimming of 4 bases on V and 9 bases on J, plus 18 bases between the germline ends. Spanning cysteine to phenylalanine, the CDR3 consists of 14 amino acids. Only the CDR3 region is kept as DNA, spanning 42 bases read in frame from base 1. Beyond this particular receptor, the publication reports: The quantity of clinical and demographic metadata differed by source and by participant and was supplied without curation.

Worth noting for this clone: Its cognate antigen has yet to be identified. The sample holds no much larger clone one base away, and base qualities are not on file.

Collaborating institutions collected whole blood in K2EDTA tubes following their own protocols. For TCRbeta analysis, collaborator samples were shipped as frozen whole blood, as isolated PBMCs, or as DNA extracted from either sample type. The receptor chain draws on TRBV6-2 or TRBV6-3 and TRBJ1-1, with TRBD1 perhaps the D gene, on 6 matching bases. Sequences were obtained from peripheral blood. This sequence was found in an older woman with acute or convalescent COVID-19. The CDR3 region: CASSFRDTVAQAFF. The bases read TGTGCCAGCAGTTTCCGGGACACCGTGGCCCAAGCTTTCTTT.